Listed here are 10 T cell receptor beta chains from one sample, sequenced in a study of cytomegalovirus exposure and HLA in healthy donors. PCR amplification relied on 60 Vbeta primers (plus 13 Jbeta primers). This table comes from immunoSEQ multiplex PCR, and its TCRdb copy is limited to in-frame clones, with some not included. The sample contains roughly 110,000 clones, about 74% of which appear only once. The source material was PBMCs. These TCRs come from a woman aged 40 to 49 in good health and CMV-seropositive.

V usage is TRBV5-6 and J usage is TRBJ1-2, with D unresolved. This CDR3 has 16 amino acids. Looked up from germline, CDR1 is SGHDT and CDR2 is YYEEEE. V was shortened by 6 bases and J by 5 bases, with 23 bases between the two germline ends. CDR3 residues: CASTDQIWLARYGYTF. The CDR3 coding sequence is TGTGCCAGCACCGATCAAATATGGTTAGCAAGATATGGCTACACCTTC.

V usage is TRBV5-1 and J usage is TRBJ2-1, with D maybe TRBD1 (5 bases). Trimming pared 1 base from V and 13 bases from J, leaving 12 bases between. The CDR3 spans 12 residues. Germline CDR1 and CDR2: SGHRS and YFSETQ. CDR3 sequence reads: CASSLQVDRQFF. The CDR3 DNA sequence: TGCGCCAGCAGCTTGCAGGTAGACAGACAGTTCTTC. The full variable domain, rest sourced from reference TRBV5-1 and TRBJ2-1, is KAGVTQTPRYLIKTRGQQVTLSCSPISGHRSVSWYQQTPGQGLQFLFEYFSETQRNKGNFPGRFSGRQFSNSRSEMNVSTLELGDSALYLCASSLQVDRQFFGPGTRLTVL.

This clone was counted a few times. This chain joins TRBV5-5 and TRBJ1-1; TRBD1 agrees at 12 bases. J gave up 5 bases and V 4 bases, and 9 bases lay outside the gene matches. The CDR3 has 16 amino acids. Germline V gene sequence: CDR1 SGHKS, CDR2 YYEKEE (reference sequence). In nucleotides, the CDR3 is TGTGCCAGCAGCCCGCGTACGGGACAGGGGGCTACTGAAGCTTTCTTT. This codes for CASSPRTGQGATEAFF. Combining the CDR3 with reference TRBV5-5 and TRBJ1-1 gives the whole variable domain DAGVTQSPTHLIKTRGQQVTLRCSPISGHKSVSWYQQVLGQGPQFIFQYYEKEERGRGNFPDRFSARQFPNYSSELNVNALLLGDSALYLCASSPRTGQGATEAFFGQGTRLTVV.

The chain employs TRBV5-8 and TRBJ1-4, with D possibly matching TRBD1 (6 bases). CDR3 length: 15 amino acids. The V gene's germline CDR1 is SGHTS and CDR2 YDEGEE. Between the trimmed V and J ends, which lost 0 bases and 6 bases, there was a span of 12 bases. The DNA for the CDR3 is TGTGCCAGCAGCTTGGCCAGGGGAATTGATGAAAAACTGTTTTTT. Residues: CASSLARGIDEKLFF. Full variable domain (outside the CDR3, taken from reference TRBV5-8 and TRBJ1-4): EAGVTQSPTHLIKTRGQQATLRCSPISGHTSVYWYQQALGLGLQFLLWYDEGEERNRGNFPPRFSGRQFPNYSSELNVNALELEDSALYLCASSLARGIDEKLFFGSGTQLSVL.

The V call is TRBV5-6, the J call TRBJ2-7; a weak D match, TRBD2 (6 bases). This CDR3 is built from 15 residues. Germline V gene lookup returns CDR1 SGHDT and CDR2 YYEEEE. V lost 2 bases to trimming and J lost 2 bases, with 14 bases between them. The CDR3 sequence: CASSFPGVTAYEQYF. For the CDR3, the DNA is TGTGCCAGCAGCTTCCCGGGGGTAACCGCCTACGAGCAGTACTTC. Based on the CDR3 plus reference TRBV5-6 and TRBJ2-7, the full variable domain is DAGVTQSPTHLIKTRGQQVTLRCSPKSGHDTVSWYQQALGQGPQFIFQYYEEEERQRGNFPDRFSGHQFPNYSSELNVNALLLGDSALYLCASSFPGVTAYEQYFGPGTRLTVT.

The chain has TRBV9 and TRBJ2-1, with 7 positions matching TRBD1. V dropped 6 bases and J dropped 3; count of bases not matched to a gene: 9. Germline V gives CDR1 SGDLS, CDR2 YYNGEE. CDR3 length: 15 residues. For the CDR3, the DNA is TGTGCCAGCAACCCCGGGACAGTTTACTACAATGAGCAGTTCTTC. Translated, it gives CASNPGTVYYNEQFF.

The chain carries TRBV6-1 and TRBJ2-1, with a weak D call TRBD1 (6 bases). The V end lost 2 bases, the J end lost 0 bases, and 8 bases lay between the germline ends. Germline V lookup: CDR1 MNHNS, CDR2 SASEGT. CDR3 length: 15 residues. The CDR3 reads CASSEQGSSYNEQFF. The CDR3 nucleotides are TGTGCCAGCAGTGAACAGGGGAGCTCCTACAATGAGCAGTTCTTC.

In this sample, this clone turned up once. The CDR3 sequence: CASSEFKGTRSEQYF. The CDR3 bases are TGTGCCAGCAGTGAATTTAAGGGGACAAGATCCGAGCAGTACTTC. The chain joins TRBV2 to TRBJ2-7; weak D call: TRBD1 (6 bases). The germline V gene has CDR1 SNHLY and CDR2 FYNNEI. The ends were cut back, 2 bases at V and 6 bases at J, with 17 bases in the middle. This CDR3 is built from 15 residues.

The chain combines TRBV5-1 with TRBJ2-3, with D uncertain. Germline V gene data show CDR1 as SGHRS and CDR2 as YFSETQ. The V and J ends lost 3 bases and 0 bases respectively, with 14 bases between them. The CDR3 has 16 amino acids. The chain's CDR3 is CASSSNPHYSTDTQYF. The CDR3 nucleotides are TGCGCCAGCAGCTCTAACCCGCACTACAGCACAGATACGCAGTATTTT.

The chain is built from TRBV9 and TRBJ2-1; D possibly corresponds to TRBD1 (5 bases). The CDR3 runs 13 residues. Trimming pared 5 bases from V and 6 bases from J, leaving 12 bases between. CDR1 SGDLS and CDR2 YYNGEE come from the germline V gene. CDR3 protein: CASSLQGGNEQFF. The CDR3 DNA follows: TGTGCCAGCAGTTTGCAGGGTGGCAATGAGCAGTTCTTC.